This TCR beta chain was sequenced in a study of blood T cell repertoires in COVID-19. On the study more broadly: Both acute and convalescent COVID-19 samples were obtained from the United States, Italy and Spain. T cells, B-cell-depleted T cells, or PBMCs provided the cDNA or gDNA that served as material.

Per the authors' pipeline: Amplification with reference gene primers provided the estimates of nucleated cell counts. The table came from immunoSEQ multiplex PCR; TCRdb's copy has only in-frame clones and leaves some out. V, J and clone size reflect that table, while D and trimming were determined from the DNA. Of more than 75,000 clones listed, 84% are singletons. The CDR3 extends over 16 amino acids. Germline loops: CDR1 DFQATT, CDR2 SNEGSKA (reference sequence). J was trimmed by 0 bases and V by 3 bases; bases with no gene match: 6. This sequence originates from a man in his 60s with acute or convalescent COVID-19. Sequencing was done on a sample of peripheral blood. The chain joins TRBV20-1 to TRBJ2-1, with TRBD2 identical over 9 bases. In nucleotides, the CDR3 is TGCAGTGCTAGTTCACCTAGCGGGGTCTCCTACAATGAGCAGTTCTTC. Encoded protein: CSASSPSGVSYNEQFF.